The source of this T cell receptor (beta chain) is a study of beta chain features in type 1 diabetes. Turning to the study itself: No age, gender or cell yield differences were seen between patients and healthy donors.

The CDR3 totals 15 residues. Trimming removed 0 bases at V and 1 base at J, with 10 bases between. Looked up from germline, CDR1 is SGHDN and CDR2 is FVKESK. Notes on the study in general: Patients with Type 1 diabetes showed moderately but significantly shorter TCRB CDR3s in all four CD4+ subsets.

This clone was counted only a few times. Its antigen is not known. Sequencing targeted expressed TCRB transcripts, as all isolated RNA had been reverse transcribed. There were millions of reads on average in the naive, central memory and regulatory T cell samples. TCRdb's table, derived via immunoSEQ multiplex PCR, lists solely in-frame clones and lacks some. The sample has roughly 240,000 clones; approximately 24% are singletons. The receptor comes from a woman aged 30 to 39 with type 1 diabetes. The chain employs TRBV14 and TRBJ2-7; the D gene is possibly TRBD1 (5 bases). Sequencing used naive CD4+ T cells from blood. CDR3 DNA: TGTGCCAGCAGCCAAGAACACAGGAGTTCCTACGAGCAGTACTTC. It encodes CASSQEHRSSYEQYF.